A single sample gave rise to the 19 T cell receptor beta chains below, sequenced in a study of T cells after yellow fever vaccination. One entry per CDR3 protein, called by TCRdb with MiXCR from the 5' RACE reads. Counted here are fewer than 450,000 distinct CDR3 sequences, around 10% occurring once; the ten biggest clones make up around 18%. Here the sequenced sample was PBMCs, taken on the day of the first yellow fever vaccination. These receptors were collected from a man aged 18 to 35 who received the YFV17D yellow fever vaccine.

This clonotype was detected a few times. The chain has TRBV27 and TRBJ1-2; D gene uncertain. Germline values: CDR1 MNHEY, CDR2 SMNVEV (reference sequence). The CDR3 length is 13 residues. V gave up 7 bases and J gave up 4 bases, with 13 bases separating them. The CDR3 nucleotides read TGTGCCAGCACCACCGCTCCTCGCTATGGCTACACCTTC. It is translated as CASTTAPRYGYTF.

A few counts support this clonotype. The chain employs TRBV2 and TRBJ2-7; either TRBD1 or TRBD2 may fit D (5 bases each). Germline CDR1 reads SNHLY; CDR2 reads FYNNEI. V was trimmed by 8 bases and J by 0 bases, leaving 11 bases between them. The CDR3 runs to 13 residues. DNA for the CDR3: TGTGCCAGCGGGGGTAGAAGCTCCTACGAGCAGTACGTC. As protein: CASGGRSSYEQYV.

V and J are TRBV5-6 and TRBJ2-2, with D tentatively TRBD1 or TRBD2 (6 bases each). Looked up from germline, CDR1 is SGHDT and CDR2 is YYEEEE. Deletions cut 4 bases from V and 7 bases from J, with 20 bases between. CDR3 length: 16 residues. The CDR3 coding sequence is TGTGCCAGCAGCCCCCGGCGCCTAGGGGGGCTCGGGGAGCTGTTTTTT. Translation: CASSPRRLGGLGELFF.

This chain links TRBV6-1 with TRBJ2-7; 7 nucleotides agree with TRBD2. Per the germline V gene, CDR1 is MNHNS and CDR2 is SASEGT. V shed 9 bases, J shed 6 bases, and the junction held 14 bases outside the gene matches. There are 14 residues in the CDR3. Written as DNA, the CDR3 is TGTGCCAGTGCCCGAAGCGGGACCGCCTCCGAGCAGTACTTC. It translates to CASARSGTASEQYF.

Here the CDR3 DNA reads TGTGCCAGCTCGCTCCAGACGGGGGGCCAGGGCGAGACCCAGTACTTC. It yields the protein CASSLQTGGQGETQYF. The rearrangement uses TRBV18 and TRBJ2-5; D is perhaps TRBD2 (7 bases). The CDR3 extends over 16 amino acids. Per germline, CDR1 KGHSH and CDR2 LQKENI. V shed 6 bases and J shed 5 bases, with 22 bases lying between them.

V usage is TRBV24-1 and J usage is TRBJ2-3; D is perhaps TRBD1 (6 bases). CDR3 length equals 13 residues. Germline CDR1 KGHDR, CDR2 SFDVKD. The ends were cut back, 9 bases at V and 2 bases at J, with 11 bases in the middle. CDR3: CATSDRNTDTQYF. In DNA form, the CDR3 reads TGTGCCACCTCCGACAGGAACACAGATACGCAGTATTTT.

This clonotype has more than one count but fewer than ten. CDR3: CASSPWGETQYF. CDR3 nucleotides: TGCGCCAGCAGCCCTTGGGGGGAGACCCAGTACTTC. The chain combines TRBV5-1 with TRBJ2-5; either TRBD1 or TRBD2 may fit D (5 bases each). Trimming took 4 bases from V and 5 from J, leaving 9 bases between them. CDR1 SGHRS and CDR2 YFSETQ come from the germline V gene. The CDR3 spans 12 residues.

CDR3 amino acids: CAIGAGLMNTEAFF. The CDR3 DNA follows: TGTGCCATCGGGGCCGGGCTCATGAACACTGAAGCTTTCTTT. This sequence joins TRBV10-3 and TRBJ1-1; D perhaps matches TRBD1 (5 bases). Trimming pared 8 bases from V and 0 bases from J, leaving 13 bases between. This CDR3 has 14 residues. CDR1 ENHRY and CDR2 SYGVKD come from the germline V gene.

To note about this clonotype: One end of the junction varies from germline; a read error may be responsible. V usage is TRBV3-1 and J usage is TRBJ2-1; a possible D gene is TRBD2 (7 bases). Germline V gene data show CDR1 as LGHDT and CDR2 as YNNKEL (reference sequence). This CDR3 is built from 13 residues. Here the CDR3 DNA reads TGTGCCAGCAGCCACACATGGGAGGGGGGCAACCTCTTC. Translation: CASSHTWEGGNLF.

This clonotype was recorded a few times. The V call is TRBV4-3, the J call TRBJ1-5; D is unresolved. Germline V gives CDR1 LGHNA, CDR2 YSLEER. The CDR3 sequence is 15 residues long. With 0 bases removed from V and 4 bases from J, the gap between germline ends came to 10 bases. The CDR3 DNA reads as TGCGCCAGCAGCCAAGATTCAGCCCGGAATCAGCCCCAGCATTTT. Its protein product is CASSQDSARNQPQHF.

This clonotype showed up just a few times. The CDR3 coding sequence is TGTGCCAGCAGCCGGCGGGTGGAACCCAACTATGGCTACACCTTC. It specifies CASSRRVEPNYGYTF. This chain links TRBV12-3 or TRBV12-4 with TRBJ1-2; no clear D. This CDR3 region has 15 residues. Trimming left V 6 bases short and J 2 bases short, with 16 bases between.

The gene calls are TRBV29-1 and TRBJ1-1; 10 nucleotides line up with TRBD1. Germline loops: CDR1 SQVTM, CDR2 ANQGSEA. The CDR3 totals 14 residues. V shed 6 bases and J 4 bases; nucleotides not matched to a gene: 8. CDR3 sequence reads: CSVGTGARITEAFF. The CDR3 nucleotides are TGCAGCGTCGGGACAGGGGCGAGGATCACTGAAGCTTTCTTT.

The chain combines TRBV6-2 or TRBV6-3 with TRBJ2-5, with TRBD2 identical over 15 bases. The CDR3 has 21 amino acids. Germline V gives CDR1 MNHEY, CDR2 SVGEGT. The trim removed 11 bases at V and 4 bases at J, leaving 26 bases unmatched. The CDR3 DNA reads TGTGCCGGGCTACCGAGCGGGACTAGCGGGGGGTCCCCGCGAGTTGGAGAGACCCAGTACTTC. Protein product: CAGLPSGTSGGSPRVGETQYF.

There are a few counts of this clonotype. The chain links TRBV18 to TRBJ1-1; D possibly corresponds to TRBD1 (5 bases). Germline CDR1 is KGHSH and CDR2 is LQKENI. This CDR3 comprises 14 residues. The V and J ends lost 2 bases and 13 bases respectively, with 20 bases between them. In DNA form, the CDR3 reads TGTGCCAGCTCACCAACTTCAGGGAGAACGGGGTATTTCTTT. Encoded protein: CASSPTSGRTGYFF.

This clonotype came up a few times. The chain combines TRBV5-4 with TRBJ2-3, with 13 bases identical to TRBD2. J was trimmed by 2 bases and V by 0 bases; bases with no gene match: 3. The CDR3 sequence is 17 residues long. Per germline, CDR1 SGHNT and CDR2 YYREEE (reference sequence). DNA of the CDR3: TGTGCCAGCAGCTTGGGGGGGACTAGCGGGACCACAGATACGCAGTATTTT. The encoded protein is CASSLGGTSGTTDTQYF. Together with reference TRBV5-4 and TRBJ2-3, the CDR3 gives the full variable domain: ETGVTQSPTHLIKTRGQQVTLRCSSQSGHNTVSWYQQALGQGPQFIFQYYREEENGRGNFPPRFSGLQFPNYSSELNVNALELDDSALYLCASSLGGTSGTTDTQYFGPGTRLTVL.

The chain carries TRBV5-1 and TRBJ2-1, with no clear D. Between the trimmed V and J ends, which lost 2 bases and 0 bases, there was a span of 12 bases. The CDR3 has 16 amino acids. Germline CDR1 and CDR2: SGHRS and YFSETQ. CDR3 sequence reads: CASSLSGAFSYNEQFF. CDR3 sequence (DNA): TGCGCCAGCAGCTTATCGGGTGCGTTCTCCTACAATGAGCAGTTCTTC.

The V call is TRBV7-9, the J call TRBJ2-7; TRBD1 aligns across 7 bases. The J segment lost 3 bases and the V segment lost 4 bases, leaving 3 bases of the junction unmatched. The CDR3 is 13 residues long. Germline V gene data show CDR1 as SEHNR and CDR2 as FQNEAQ (reference sequence). The CDR3 sequence is CASSSDRYYEQYF. The CDR3 DNA reads as TGTGCCAGCAGCTCGGACAGGTACTACGAGCAGTACTTC. Full variable domain (remainder filled in from reference TRBV7-9 and TRBJ2-7): DTGVSQNPRHKITKRGQNVTFRCDPISEHNRLYWYRQTLGQGPEFLTYFQNEAQLEKSRLLSDRFSAERPKGSFSTLEIQRTEQGDSAMYLCASSSDRYYEQYFGPGTRLTVT.

This clonotype has more than one count but fewer than ten. This rearrangement joins TRBV20-1 to TRBJ1-2; D is possibly TRBD1 (5 bases). Trimming left V 4 bases short and J 4 bases short, with 19 bases between. CDR1 is DFQATT, CDR2 SNEGSKA, per germline (reference sequence). CDR3 length equals 15 residues. The CDR3 is CSAMGQGGATYGYTF. The CDR3 DNA reads TGCAGTGCTATGGGGCAGGGAGGGGCGACCTATGGCTACACCTTC.

The chain recombines TRBV6-5 with TRBJ2-7, with 9 bases lining up with TRBD1. J lost 4 bases, V lost 2 bases, and 3 bases had no gene match. CDR3 length equals 14 residues. CDR1 is MNHEY and CDR2 is SVGAGI in the germline V gene. CDR3 residues: CASSYGTGRYEQYF. CDR3 bases: TGTGCCAGCAGTTACGGGACAGGGAGGTACGAGCAGTACTTC.